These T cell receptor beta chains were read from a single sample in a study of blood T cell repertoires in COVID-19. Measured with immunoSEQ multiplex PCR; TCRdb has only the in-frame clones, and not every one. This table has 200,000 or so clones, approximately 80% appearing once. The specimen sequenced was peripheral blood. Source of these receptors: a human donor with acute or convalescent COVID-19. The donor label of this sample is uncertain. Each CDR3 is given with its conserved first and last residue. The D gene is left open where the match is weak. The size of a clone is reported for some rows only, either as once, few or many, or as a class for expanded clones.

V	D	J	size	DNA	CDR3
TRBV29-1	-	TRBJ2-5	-	TGCAGCGGGGCTGGCGCCCAAGAGACCCAGTACTTC	CSGAGAQETQYF
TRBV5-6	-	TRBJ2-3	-	TGTGCCAGCAGCTTCCAAACAGATACGCAGTATTTT	CASSFQTDTQYF
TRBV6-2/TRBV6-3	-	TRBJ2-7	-	TGTGCCAGCAGCGCGAAATCGACAGGTTCGTTGGAGCAGTACTTC	CASSAKSTGSLEQYF
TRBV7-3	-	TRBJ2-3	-	TGTGCCAGCAGACTTGGACTCGGTTTCACAGATACGCAGTATTTT	CASRLGLGFTDTQYF
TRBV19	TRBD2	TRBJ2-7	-	TGTGCCAGTAAACGGGACTACCGGTCCCCCTCCTACGAGCAGTACTTC	CASKRDYRSPSYEQYF
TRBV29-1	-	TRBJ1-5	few	TGCAGCGTTGGGCAGTTCAATCAGCCCCAGCATTTT	CSVGQFNQPQHF
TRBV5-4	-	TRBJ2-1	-	TGTGCCAGCAGCTTGGCCGCGACTAGGAGGTCCTACAATGAGCAGTTCTTC	CASSLAATRRSYNEQFF
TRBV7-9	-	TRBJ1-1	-	TGTGCCAGCAGCGACCGGACAGACAACACTGAAGCTTTCTTT	CASSDRTDNTEAFF
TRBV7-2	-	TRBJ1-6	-	TGTGCCAGCAGCTTTAAAGGGGTTGAGTTGCGGAATTCACCCCTCCACTTT	CASSFKGVELRNSPLHF
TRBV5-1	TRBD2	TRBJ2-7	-	TGCGCCAGCGTACCCGGGGGACTAGCGGTGGGAAGCTCCTACGAGCAGTACTTC	CASVPGGLAVGSSYEQYF
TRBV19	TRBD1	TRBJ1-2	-	TGTGCCAGTAGACGGCCGGACAGGGCTTATGGCTACACCTTC	CASRRPDRAYGYTF
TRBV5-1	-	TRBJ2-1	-	TGCGCCAGCAGCGTCTTATCGTTGAATGAGCAGTTCTTC	CASSVLSLNEQFF
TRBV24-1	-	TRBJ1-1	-	TGTGCCACCAGTGACACAGGCCGGAACACTGAAGCTTTCTTT	CATSDTGRNTEAFF
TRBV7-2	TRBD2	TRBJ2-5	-	TGTGCCAGCAGTTTACTCGGGAGCCGGGAGGGGCAAGAGACCCAGTACTTC	CASSLLGSREGQETQYF
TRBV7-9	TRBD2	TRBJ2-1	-	TGTGCCAGCAGCTTCGGGACTAGAATCAGCTCCTACAATGAGCAGTTCTTC	CASSFGTRISSYNEQFF
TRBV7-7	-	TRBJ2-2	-	TGTGCCAGCAGCTTTGGCTCGAACGGGGAGCTGTTTTTT	CASSFGSNGELFF